The clone carrying this T cell receptor beta chain was seen many times. The antigen is unknown. Sequence at one end of the junction differs from germline and may be a read error. The CDR3 spans 13 residues. CDR1 and CDR2 (germline): SNHLY, FYNNEI. The source of the sample is a study of T cells after yellow fever vaccination. Study-level information: In the case of low-cell-number fractions, SMART-Seq v4 Ultra Low Input was used for preparation.

Study findings and constraints: Only a minor proportion of clonotypes was detected across both CD4 and CD8 compartments. Booster sampling recovered most clones from primary vaccination (96% CD4, approximately 90% CD8).

In TCRdb, the 5' RACE reads were re-called with MiXCR into one record per CDR3 protein. The data show some 160,000 distinct CDR3 sequences, less than 9% seen once. The V gene is TRBV2, the J gene TRBJ1-1, with 9 bases aligning to TRBD1. This clonotype was sampled from a man younger than 35 who received the YFV17D yellow fever vaccine. The sample in question was CD4+ T cells sorted from PBMCs, obtained less than 6 days after the first yellow fever vaccination. Here the CDR3 reads CASSEYRGRNHSF. CDR3 bases: TGTGCCAGCAGTGAATACAGGGGGCGGAACCATTCCTTT.